These 30 T cell receptor beta chains originate from one sample sequenced in a study of blood T cell repertoires in COVID-19. The method was immunoSEQ multiplex PCR; TCRdb's version includes in-frame clones alone and lacks a portion of them. The repertoire holds roughly 87,000 clones, with about 88% as singletons. Sequences were obtained from peripheral blood. Receptors originate from a man aged 35 to 55 with acute or convalescent COVID-19.

This rearrangement joins TRBV6-5 to TRBJ1-1; no firm D call. Germline V gene data show CDR1 as MNHEY and CDR2 as SVGAGI. The CDR3 is 12 amino acids. V lost 5 bases and J lost 11, with 15 bases in between. The CDR3, as DNA: TGTGCCAGCAGTCCCGTCGTAGGCAGGGCTTTCTTT. Translating it yields CASSPVVGRAFF.

The table lists this clone with a few counts. The CDR3 DNA sequence: TGTGCCTGGAGTTGGGGGCAGGGGGCCCCCAATCAGCCCCAGCATTTT. It translates to CAWSWGQGAPNQPQHF. This sequence joins TRBV30 and TRBJ1-5, with 8 bases fitting TRBD1. The J segment lost 3 bases and the V segment lost 2 bases, leaving 9 bases of the junction unmatched. Germline loops: CDR1 GTSNPN, CDR2 SVGIG (reference sequence). CDR3 length equals 16 residues.

This chain joins TRBV6-5 and TRBJ1-2; D is undetermined. The germline CDR1 and CDR2 sequences are MNHEY and SVGAGI. Trimming removed 5 bases at V and 2 bases at J, with 9 bases between. The CDR3 spans 13 residues. CDR3 protein: CASSIERNYGYTF. Here the CDR3 DNA reads TGTGCCAGCAGTATCGAGAGGAACTATGGCTACACCTTC.

V gene TRBV29-1 combines with J gene TRBJ1-1; the D gene is possibly TRBD1 (6 bases). V lost 4 bases, J lost 7 bases, and 19 bases lay in between. In germline, CDR1 is SQVTM, CDR2 ANQGSEA. This CDR3 region has 14 residues. The chain's CDR3 is CSVVGRRTGLEAFF. In DNA form, the CDR3 reads TGCAGCGTTGTGGGTAGGCGCACAGGGCTTGAAGCTTTCTTT.

V gene TRBV9 combines with J gene TRBJ2-3; a weak D match, TRBD2 (5 bases). The CDR3 covers 16 residues. V lost 0 bases and J lost 0, with 11 bases in between. Germline loops: CDR1 SGDLS, CDR2 YYNGEE. The CDR3 spells CASSVALRTSTDTQYF. The CDR3 coding sequence is TGTGCCAGCAGCGTAGCCCTCCGGACTAGCACAGATACGCAGTATTTT.

The V gene is TRBV6-5, the J gene TRBJ2-7, with 7 nucleotides matching TRBD2. Trimming took 6 bases from V and 7 from J; bases not matched to a gene: 12. This CDR3 region has 14 residues. Germline-derived CDR1 and CDR2 are MNHEY and SVGAGI. Written as DNA, the CDR3 is TGTGCCAGCAGACGGGACTACCAAACTACGGAGCAGTACTTC. Its translation: CASRRDYQTTEQYF.

The gene calls are TRBV6-2 or TRBV6-3 and TRBJ1-2; D perhaps matches TRBD1 (5 bases). The CDR3 is 14 amino acids. Between the trimmed V and J ends, which lost 0 bases and 1 base, there was a span of 6 bases. The V gene's germline CDR1 is MNHEY and CDR2 SVGEGT. The CDR3 region is CASSYSDSNYGYTF. CDR3 nucleotide sequence: TGTGCCAGCAGTTACTCCGACAGTAACTATGGCTACACCTTC.

V and J are TRBV5-5 and TRBJ1-5; D is unclear. The CDR3 extends over 14 amino acids. V was trimmed by 0 bases and J by 0 bases, leaving 4 bases between them. Germline V gene sequence: CDR1 SGHKS, CDR2 YYEKEE (reference sequence). The CDR3 is CASSLGASNQPQHF. The CDR3, as DNA: TGTGCCAGCAGCTTGGGGGCTAGCAATCAGCCCCAGCATTTT.

The gene calls are TRBV6-6 and TRBJ1-5; TRBD1 aligns across 9 bases. Unmatched junction bases numbered 10, after V lost 5 bases and J lost 2 bases. From germline, CDR1 is MNHNY and CDR2 SVGAGI (reference sequence). There are 17 residues in the CDR3. CDR3: CASSLRTGVGGNQPQHF. The DNA of the CDR3 is TGTGCCAGCAGTCTACGGACAGGGGTTGGGGGCAATCAGCCCCAGCATTTT.

The gene calls are TRBV5-4 and TRBJ2-1; TRBD2 matches 13 bases. J was trimmed by 8 bases and V by 2 bases; bases with no gene match: 4. The germline V gene encodes CDR1 SGHNT and CDR2 YYREEE (reference sequence). This CDR3 is built from 15 residues. In DNA form, the CDR3 reads TGTGCCAGCAGCTTTCGGACTAGCGGGGGTCATGAGCAGTTCTTC. Its translation is CASSFRTSGGHEQFF.

The V gene is TRBV2, the J gene TRBJ1-6, with 8 bases that match TRBD1. The CDR3 has 15 residues. The trim removed 1 base at V and 9 bases at J, leaving 5 bases unmatched. Germline CDR1 and CDR2: SNHLY and FYNNEI. The CDR3 DNA sequence: TGTGCCAGCAGTGAAGAGGGACAGGAGATTTCACCCCTCCACTTT. Its translation is CASSEEGQEISPLHF. Together with reference TRBV2 and TRBJ1-6, the CDR3 gives the full variable domain: EPEVTQTPSHQVTQMGQEVILRCVPISNHLYFYWYRQILGQKVEFLVSFYNNEISEKSEIFDDQFSVERPDGSNFTLKIRSTKLEDSAMYFCASSEEGQEISPLHFGNGTRLTVT.

V and J are TRBV24-1 and TRBJ2-5; TRBD1 matches 9 bases. The J segment lost 5 bases and the V segment lost 1 base, leaving 4 bases of the junction unmatched. The CDR3 sequence is 15 residues long. Germline V lookup: CDR1 KGHDR, CDR2 SFDVKD. The CDR3 nucleotides read TGTGCCACCAGTGATTTTGGGGACAGGGAGGAGACCCAGTACTTC. Translation: CATSDFGDREETQYF.

This chain connects TRBV15 to TRBJ1-5; 9 nucleotides line up with TRBD1. Germline V gives CDR1 LNHNV, CDR2 YYDKDF (reference sequence). This CDR3 has 16 amino acids. V trimming: 3 bases; J trimming: 6 bases; junction bases outside the gene matches: 9. In nucleotides, the CDR3 is TGTGCCACCAGCAGTAAACAGGGGGCTGGGGGTCAGCCCCAGCATTTT. Residues: CATSSKQGAGGQPQHF.

This chain uses TRBV6-5 with TRBJ2-2; possible D gene TRBD1, 5 bases. The V end lost 10 bases, the J end lost 7 bases, and 13 bases lay between the germline ends. Germline CDR1 is MNHEY and CDR2 is SVGAGI. There are 12 residues in the CDR3. The DNA for the CDR3 is TGTGCCATAGATAGGGGTTTCGGGGAGCTGTTTTTT. Its protein product is CAIDRGFGELFF.

This clone was counted a few times. CDR3 region: CASSFDGGYGYTF. Written as DNA, the CDR3 is TGTGCCAGCAGCTTCGACGGAGGTTATGGCTACACCTTC. V and J are TRBV7-2 and TRBJ1-2; D gene ambiguous. This CDR3 has 13 amino acids. CDR1 is SGHTA and CDR2 is FQGNSA in the germline V gene. V gave up 3 bases and J gave up 5 bases, with 10 bases separating them.

The J gene is TRBJ1-2, the V gene TRBV2; D is perhaps TRBD1 (6 bases). From germline, CDR1 is SNHLY and CDR2 FYNNEI. The CDR3 is 13 amino acids. The V end was cut by 7 bases, the J end by 3 bases, with 12 bases between. This CDR3 is CASTQQGHYGYTF. CDR3 bases: TGTGCCAGCACTCAACAGGGTCACTATGGCTACACCTTC.

This clone has only a few counts. CDR3 protein: CASKGPGLAAGETQYF. DNA for the CDR3: TGTGCCAGTAAGGGACCGGGACTAGCGGCGGGAGAGACCCAGTACTTC. V is TRBV19 and J is TRBJ2-5, with TRBD2 matching over 11 bases. The CDR3 loop spans 16 amino acids. V lost 7 bases to trimming and J lost 4 bases; unmatched junction nucleotides: 11. CDR1 is LNHDA and CDR2 is SQIVND in the germline V gene (reference sequence).

The V gene is TRBV7-8, the J gene TRBJ2-5; D remains unclear. CDR3 length: 14 amino acids. Per the germline V gene, CDR1 is SGHVS and CDR2 is FQNEAQ. Between the trimmed V and J ends, which lost 5 bases and 5 bases, there was a span of 15 bases. The CDR3 region has the DNA TGTGCCAGCAGCCCCTTTTCTAGAGTGGAGACCCAGTACTTC. It codes for CASSPFSRVETQYF.

This clone has just one count. The genes are TRBV6-1 and TRBJ1-2; tentatively, D is TRBD1 (5 bases). This CDR3 contains 13 residues. V was shortened by 3 bases and J by 8 bases, with 13 bases between the two germline ends. Germline V CDR1 and CDR2: MNHNS, SASEGT. The CDR3 protein is CASSEAQGRGYTF. The CDR3 coding sequence is TGTGCCAGCAGTGAGGCCCAGGGTAGGGGCTACACCTTC.

V is TRBV19 and J is TRBJ1-6; D uncertain. Germline values: CDR1 LNHDA, CDR2 SQIVND (reference sequence). V was trimmed by 3 bases and J by 5 bases, leaving 14 bases between them. The CDR3 covers 16 residues. CDR3 protein: CASSIIRNPDNSPLHF. The CDR3, as DNA: TGTGCCAGTAGTATTATCAGAAACCCTGATAATTCACCCCTCCACTTT.

The CDR3 spells CASSKDSVSGNTIYF. CDR3 DNA: TGCGCCAGCAGCAAGGACAGCGTCTCTGGAAACACCATATATTTT. The genes are TRBV5-1 and TRBJ1-3, with TRBD1 as a possible D gene (6 bases). V was pared by 4 bases and J by 0 bases, with 11 bases between. The CDR3 spans 15 residues. Germline lookup yields CDR1 SGHRS and CDR2 YFSETQ.

The chain recombines TRBV19 with TRBJ1-2; 7 nucleotides match TRBD1. The CDR3 runs 14 residues. Germline assignment: CDR1 LNHDA and CDR2 SQIVND (reference sequence). V lost 5 bases and J lost 4; bases outside the gene matches: 7. CDR3 loop: CASSPGTELYGYTF. CDR3 bases: TGTGCCAGTAGTCCAGGGACAGAGCTCTATGGCTACACCTTC.

The table lists this clone with a count of one. The DNA is omitted, as the CDR3 cannot be located on it reliably, and the CDR3 follows TCRdb's listing. The gene calls are TRBV6-6 and TRBJ1-1; TRBD1 is the table's D call, not checked against the DNA. Germline loops: CDR1 MNHNY, CDR2 SVGAGI (reference sequence). The CDR3 adds up to 14 amino acids, both ends counted. CDR3 loop: CASILGQPNTEAFF.

The chain couples TRBV11-2 to TRBJ2-1, with TRBD2 matching over 8 bases. The V gene end was trimmed by 5 bases and the J gene end by 6 bases; junction bases not matched to a gene: 9. From germline, CDR1 is SGHAT and CDR2 FQNNGV. CDR3 length equals 15 residues. CDR3 nucleotide sequence: TGTGCCAGCAGCGGAGCCGGGACTAGGGTCAATGAGCAGTTCTTC. Its translation: CASSGAGTRVNEQFF.

This clone was found a few times. The chain links TRBV4-2 to TRBJ2-1; 8 bases are a match to TRBD1. With 1 base clipped from V and 6 bases from J, the junction kept 8 bases outside the gene matches. Germline V gene sequence: CDR1 LGHNA, CDR2 YNFKEQ. The CDR3 has 16 residues. CDR3 bases: TGTGCCAGCAGCCAAGGTCCGTCGACAGGGGTCAATGAGCAGTTCTTC. It specifies CASSQGPSTGVNEQFF.

The chain combines TRBV5-1 with TRBJ2-1, with TRBD1 identical over 7 bases. Germline V gene lookup returns CDR1 SGHRS and CDR2 YFSETQ. The CDR3 runs 15 residues. With V trimmed by 2 bases and J by 1 base, 3 bases remained unmatched. CDR3 protein: CASSFDRASYNEQFF. DNA of the CDR3: TGCGCCAGCAGCTTCGACAGGGCATCCTACAATGAGCAGTTCTTC.

V and J are TRBV7-2 and TRBJ1-2; a possible D gene is TRBD1 (5 bases). V lost 0 bases and J 7 bases, leaving 12 bases between the germline ends. Germline CDR1 SGHTA, CDR2 FQGNSA. CDR3 length: 14 amino acids. The CDR3 DNA sequence: TGTGCCAGCAGCTTAGCGAATTTCCAGGGTGGCTACACCTTC. Translation gives CASSLANFQGGYTF.

The chain recombines TRBV18 with TRBJ1-4; TRBD1 is a possible D gene (6 bases). Germline V gives CDR1 KGHSH, CDR2 LQKENI. The CDR3 is 15 amino acids. V shed 2 bases and J shed 8 bases, with 15 bases lying between them. CDR3 DNA sequence: TGTGCCAGCTCACCAAAGGGGGACAATGAGGAAAAACTGTTTTTT. This translates into CASSPKGDNEEKLFF.

The V call is TRBV5-1, the J call TRBJ1-3; 8 bases match TRBD1. The CDR3 consists of 14 residues. V lost 4 bases and J lost 4; bases outside the gene matches: 4. Per the germline V gene, CDR1 is SGHRS and CDR2 is YFSETQ. The CDR3: CASSPRDRGNTIYF. The CDR3 DNA reads TGCGCCAGCAGCCCCCGGGACAGGGGAAACACCATATATTTT.

This clone occurred once. The chain carries TRBV9 and TRBJ2-5; D unresolved. V was shortened by 4 bases and J by 1 base, with 20 bases between the two germline ends. The CDR3 contains 17 residues. CDR1 SGDLS and CDR2 YYNGEE come from the germline V gene. CDR3 DNA: TGTGCCAGCAGCCCCTCCCTGACACTGACCTCCCAAGAGACCCAGTACTTC. This encodes CASSPSLTLTSQETQYF.